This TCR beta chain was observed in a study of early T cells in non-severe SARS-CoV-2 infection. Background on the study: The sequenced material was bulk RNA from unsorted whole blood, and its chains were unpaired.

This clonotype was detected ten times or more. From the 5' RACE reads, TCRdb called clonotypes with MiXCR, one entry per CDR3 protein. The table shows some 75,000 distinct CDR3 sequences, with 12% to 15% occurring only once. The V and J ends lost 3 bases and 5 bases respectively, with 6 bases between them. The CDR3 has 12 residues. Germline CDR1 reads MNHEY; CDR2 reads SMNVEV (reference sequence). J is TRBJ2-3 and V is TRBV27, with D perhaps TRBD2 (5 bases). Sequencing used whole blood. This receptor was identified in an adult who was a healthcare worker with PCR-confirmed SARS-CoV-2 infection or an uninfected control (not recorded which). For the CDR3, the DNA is TGTGCCAGCAGTTTCCGGGGAGATACGCAGTATTTT. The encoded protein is CASSFRGDTQYF.